This entry is about one T cell receptor (beta chain). Antigen: not known. The V and J ends lost 2 bases and 5 bases respectively, with 14 bases between them. Per the germline V gene, CDR1 is SGHRS and CDR2 is YFSETQ. The CDR3 extends over 14 amino acids. The data stem from a study of T-cell memory formation after mild COVID-19. Turning to the study itself: There were largely donor-specific TCR clusters.

Findings and limits, study-wide: The main location of contracting CD4+ clones was CM and EM, and that of contracting CD8+ clones was EMRA.

Constant-segment-primed 5'RACE gave TCR alpha and TCR beta cDNA libraries with sample barcodes and UMIs. TCRdb analysed the 5' RACE reads with MiXCR anew, one entry per CDR3 protein. The sample holds 350,000 to 500,000 distinct CDR3 sequences, 23% seen once. The V gene is TRBV5-1, the J gene TRBJ2-7, with TRBD2 as a possible D gene (5 bases). The receptor's source is an adult woman who had mild COVID-19 (a few samples of this study predate the infection). Cell type and time point are not known. The sequenced sample consisted of PBMCs or a T cell subset sorted from them (not recorded which). The CDR3 is CASSLVGPGDEQYF. CDR3 DNA: TGCGCCAGCAGCTTAGTAGGGCCCGGGGACGAGCAGTACTTC.